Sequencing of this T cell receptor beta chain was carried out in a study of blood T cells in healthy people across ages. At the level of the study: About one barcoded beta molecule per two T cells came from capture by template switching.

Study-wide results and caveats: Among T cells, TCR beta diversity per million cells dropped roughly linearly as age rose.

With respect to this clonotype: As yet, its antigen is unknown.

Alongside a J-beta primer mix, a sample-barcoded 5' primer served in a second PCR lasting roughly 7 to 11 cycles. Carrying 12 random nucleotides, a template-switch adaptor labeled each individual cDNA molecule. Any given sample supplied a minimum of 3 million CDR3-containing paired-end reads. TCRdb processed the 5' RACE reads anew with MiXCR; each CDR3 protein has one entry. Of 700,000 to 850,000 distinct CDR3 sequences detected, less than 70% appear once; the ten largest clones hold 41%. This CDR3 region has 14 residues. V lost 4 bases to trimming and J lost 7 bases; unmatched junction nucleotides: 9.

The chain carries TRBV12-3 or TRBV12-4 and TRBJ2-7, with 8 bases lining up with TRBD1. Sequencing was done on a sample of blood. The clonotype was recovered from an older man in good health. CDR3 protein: CASSSRDRTGEQYF. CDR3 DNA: TGTGCCAGCAGTTCTAGGGACAGGACCGGGGAGCAGTACTTC.